A single sample gave rise to the 22 T cell receptor beta chains below, sequenced in a study of control samples from healthy donors and cancer patients. The method was immunoSEQ multiplex PCR; TCRdb's version includes in-frame clones alone and lacks a portion of them. The sample comprises around 55,000 clones, roughly nine tenths of which are singletons, and roughly 1.4% rests with the top ten. The sequencing input was PBMCs. The origin of the receptors is a man in his forties with colorectal cancer.

V gene TRBV27 combines with J gene TRBJ1-6; 7 bases map to TRBD1. Germline V gene data show CDR1 as MNHEY and CDR2 as SMNVEV (reference sequence). The CDR3 has 15 residues. V trimming: 0 bases; J trimming: 9 bases; junction bases outside the gene matches: 5. The CDR3 DNA is TGTGCCAGCAGTTTATCGTGGCAGGGGGGTTCACCCCTCCACTTT. Translation: CASSLSWQGGSPLHF.

CDR3 protein: CASKQQGYEQYF. The CDR3 nucleotides read TGTGCCAGCAAGCAACAGGGCTACGAGCAGTACTTC. The chain couples TRBV28 to TRBJ2-7; a possible D gene is TRBD1 (6 bases). The CDR3 spans 12 residues. Germline CDR1 reads MDHEN; CDR2 reads SYDVKM. V was trimmed by 7 bases and J by 3 bases, leaving 10 bases between them.

The chain combines TRBV28 with TRBJ2-1, with D perhaps being TRBD1 or TRBD2 (5 bases each). This CDR3 is built from 15 residues. V was clipped by 1 base and J by 6 bases, with 13 bases between them. In germline, CDR1 is MDHEN, CDR2 SYDVKM. The CDR3 region is CASSLLGDPSNEQFF. DNA for the CDR3: TGTGCCAGCAGTTTATTAGGGGACCCCTCCAATGAGCAGTTCTTC. The full variable domain, its missing parts supplied by reference TRBV28 and TRBJ2-1, is DVKVTQSSRYLVKRTGEKVFLECVQDMDHENMFWYRQDPGLGLRLIYFSYDVKMKEKGDIPEGYSVSREKKERFSLILESASTNQTSMYLCASSLLGDPSNEQFFGPGTRLTVL.

The gene calls are TRBV18 and TRBJ2-3, with D possibly TRBD1 on 5 matching bases. The CDR3 totals 16 residues. The V gene lost 6 bases and the J gene lost 0 bases, with 16 bases spanning the gap. Germline loops: CDR1 KGHSH, CDR2 LQKENI. CDR3 DNA sequence: TGTGCCAGCTCCCATTCGACAGTCACTAGCACAGATACGCAGTATTTT. Protein: CASSHSTVTSTDTQYF.

This clone has more than one count but fewer than ten. The V and J genes are TRBV5-4 and TRBJ2-2; D is unclear. Germline V gives CDR1 SGHNT, CDR2 YYREEE (reference sequence). The CDR3 sequence is 12 residues long. The V gene lost 3 bases and the J gene lost 8 bases, with 8 bases spanning the gap. The CDR3 sequence: CASSYERGELFF. The CDR3 DNA follows: TGTGCCAGCAGCTATGAAAGGGGGGAGCTGTTTTTT.

This clone was observed once. J is TRBJ2-4 and V is TRBV6-2 or TRBV6-3, with a tentative D call TRBD1 (5 bases). The germline V gene has CDR1 MNHEY and CDR2 SVGEGT. The CDR3 has 16 residues. V lost 2 bases and J 0 bases, leaving 11 bases between the germline ends. The CDR3 loop reads CASSYPPTVAKNIQYF. DNA for the CDR3: TGTGCCAGCAGTTACCCCCCGACAGTAGCCAAAAACATTCAGTACTTC.

The chain links TRBV14 to TRBJ2-3; 11 nucleotides line up with TRBD2. V was pared by 4 bases and J by 6 bases, with 6 bases of the junction left unmatched. This CDR3 comprises 15 residues. CDR1 and CDR2 (germline): SGHDN, FVKESK. In nucleotides, the CDR3 is TGTGCCAGCAGCCTGACTAGCGGGACAGGGGATACGCAGTATTTT. Amino acid sequence: CASSLTSGTGDTQYF.

This clone was recorded a few times. This chain uses TRBV5-1 with TRBJ1-1; unclear D gene. Germline CDR1 SGHRS, CDR2 YFSETQ. The CDR3 is 15 amino acids. Between the trimmed V and J ends, which lost 1 base and 5 bases, there was a span of 15 bases. CDR3 nucleotide sequence: TGCGCCAGCAGCTTGATGGCTGGAGTGATTACTGAAGCTTTCTTT. It specifies CASSLMAGVITEAFF.

The chain is built from TRBV4-1 and TRBJ1-5; 11 bases fit TRBD1. This CDR3 is built from 16 residues. Germline V gene data show CDR1 as MGHRA and CDR2 as YSYEKL. V shed 4 bases and J 6 bases; nucleotides not matched to a gene: 8. CDR3 loop: CASSRWTGGAPQPQHF. In DNA form, the CDR3 reads TGCGCCAGCAGCCGATGGACAGGGGGCGCACCTCAGCCCCAGCATTTT.

The chain employs TRBV18 and TRBJ2-7; D may correspond to TRBD1 or TRBD2 (6 bases each). The CDR3 has 15 residues. Trimming removed 3 bases from V and 3 bases from J, with 15 bases in between. Germline V gene sequence: CDR1 KGHSH, CDR2 LQKENI. The CDR3 sequence is CASSPYRDSYYEQYF. CDR3 DNA: TGTGCCAGCTCACCGTACAGGGACTCATACTACGAGCAGTACTTC. Based on the CDR3 plus reference TRBV18 and TRBJ2-7, the full variable domain is NAGVMQNPRHLVRRRGQEARLRCSPMKGHSHVYWYRQLPEEGLKFMVYLQKENIIDESGMPKERFSAEFPKEGPSILRIQQVVRGDSAAYFCASSPYRDSYYEQYFGPGTRLTVT.

The genes are TRBV20-1 and TRBJ1-2; weak D call: TRBD1 (6 bases). V was clipped by 3 bases and J by 0 bases, with 11 bases between them. This CDR3 comprises 14 residues. Germline CDR1 and CDR2: DFQATT and SNEGSKA (reference sequence). CDR3 coding DNA: TGCAGTGCTAGTAGGGGGACAACTAACTATGGCTACACCTTC. As protein: CSASRGTTNYGYTF.

The chain joins TRBV18 to TRBJ1-2; perhaps TRBD1 as D (5 bases). CDR1 KGHSH and CDR2 LQKENI come from the germline V gene. This CDR3 is built from 17 residues. V was trimmed by 3 bases and J by 7 bases, leaving 24 bases between them. The CDR3: CASSPFADTGGLGGYTF. The DNA for the CDR3 is TGTGCCAGCTCACCTTTCGCGGACACGGGAGGCTTGGGTGGCTACACCTTC.

The V and J genes are TRBV19 and TRBJ2-7, with TRBD2 as a possible D gene (5 bases). Between the trimmed V and J ends, which lost 6 bases and 1 base, there was a span of 10 bases. Germline CDR1 LNHDA, CDR2 SQIVND (reference sequence). The CDR3 loop spans 13 amino acids. CDR3: CASRRAVSYEQYF. CDR3 coding DNA: TGTGCCAGTAGGAGGGCGGTATCCTACGAGCAGTACTTC.

The chain is built from TRBV9 and TRBJ2-2; tentatively, D is TRBD1 (5 bases). V was cut by 0 bases and J by 3 bases, with 6 bases left in between. The germline V gene has CDR1 SGDLS and CDR2 YYNGEE. CDR3 length: 14 amino acids. The CDR3 region is CASSVVRDTGELFF. The DNA of the CDR3 is TGTGCCAGCAGCGTAGTCAGGGACACCGGGGAGCTGTTTTTT.

The V and J genes are TRBV28 and TRBJ1-4, with D maybe TRBD1 (6 bases). The V and J ends lost 11 bases and 7 bases respectively, with 17 bases between them. Germline CDR1 and CDR2: MDHEN and SYDVKM. The CDR3 runs 13 residues. The CDR3 bases are TGTGCCGAGGGCGCGGTAGGGGGTGAAAAACTGTTTTTT. Its protein product is CAEGAVGGEKLFF.

This chain uses TRBV18 with TRBJ1-1; weak D call: TRBD1 (5 bases). The CDR3 runs 13 residues. The germline CDR1 and CDR2 sequences are KGHSH and LQKENI. Trimming left V 6 bases short and J 4 bases short, with 12 bases between. This CDR3 is CASSSSGGTEAFF. The CDR3 bases are TGTGCCAGCTCCTCGTCTGGGGGCACTGAAGCTTTCTTT. The variable domain in full, completed from reference TRBV18 and TRBJ1-1, reads NAGVMQNPRHLVRRRGQEARLRCSPMKGHSHVYWYRQLPEEGLKFMVYLQKENIIDESGMPKERFSAEFPKEGPSILRIQQVVRGDSAAYFCASSSSGGTEAFFGQGTRLTVV.

CDR3 coding DNA: TGTGCCACCAGCAGAGATCGGGGGGGAGCGGGCTCGGAGACCCAGTACTTC. As protein: CATSRDRGGAGSETQYF. The chain carries TRBV15 and TRBJ2-5; 8 nucleotides line up with TRBD2. V shed 0 bases, J shed 5 bases, and the junction held 11 bases outside the gene matches. This CDR3 comprises 17 residues. CDR1 and CDR2 (germline): LNHNV, YYDKDF (reference sequence).

V is TRBV29-1 and J is TRBJ2-7, with TRBD1 identical over 9 bases. Germline-derived CDR1 and CDR2 are SQVTM and ANQGSEA. The CDR3 spans 13 residues. V was pared by 4 bases and J by 4 bases, with 5 bases of the junction left unmatched. This CDR3 is CSVALGQGYEQYF. The CDR3 region has the DNA TGCAGCGTTGCCCTGGGACAGGGTTACGAGCAGTACTTC.

CDR3 sequence (DNA): TGCGCCAGCAGTGAGTCGTCCGGGAGTTCCTACGAGCAGTACTTC. Protein: CASSESSGSSYEQYF. V gene TRBV10-2 combines with J gene TRBJ2-7, with D possibly matching TRBD2 (6 bases). Germline V gives CDR1 WSHSY, CDR2 SAAADI. V was cut by 0 bases and J by 1 base, with 10 bases left in between. This CDR3 region has 15 residues.

J is TRBJ1-4 and V is TRBV28; the D gene is possibly TRBD1 (6 bases). V lost 5 bases to trimming and J lost 8 bases, with 15 bases between them. Germline loops: CDR1 MDHEN, CDR2 SYDVKM. The CDR3 has 14 residues. The chain's CDR3 is CASSIQGLEEKLFF. CDR3 nucleotides: TGTGCCAGCAGTATACAGGGTCTGGAAGAAAAACTGTTTTTT.

The rearrangement uses TRBV15 and TRBJ1-3; 8 nucleotides agree with TRBD1. CDR1 LNHNV and CDR2 YYDKDF come from the germline V gene (reference sequence). The CDR3 totals 16 residues. Trimming cost V 2 bases and J 0 bases; bases outside gene matches: 3. CDR3 bases: TGTGCCACCAGCAGACAGGGGGCCATCTCTGGAAACACCATATATTTT. Translation gives CATSRQGAISGNTIYF.

The table lists this clone with a few counts. The J gene is TRBJ1-1, the V gene TRBV7-9, with no clear D. The CDR3 totals 12 residues. Looked up from germline, CDR1 is SEHNR and CDR2 is FQNEAQ (reference sequence). V shed 2 bases and J shed 4 bases, with 5 bases lying between them. CDR3 sequence (DNA): TGTGCCAGCAGCTTAAGAGGCACTGAAGCTTTCTTT. Residues: CASSLRGTEAFF.